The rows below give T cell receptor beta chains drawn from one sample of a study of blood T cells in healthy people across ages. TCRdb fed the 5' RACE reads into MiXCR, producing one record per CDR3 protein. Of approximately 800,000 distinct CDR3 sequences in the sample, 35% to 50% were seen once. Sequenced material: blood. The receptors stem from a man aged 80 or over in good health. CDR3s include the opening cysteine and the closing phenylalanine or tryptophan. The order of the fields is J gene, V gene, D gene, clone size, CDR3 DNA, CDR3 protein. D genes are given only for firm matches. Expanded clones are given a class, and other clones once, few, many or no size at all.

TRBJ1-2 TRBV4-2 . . TGTGCCAGCAGCCCACGGACGGCTTCCTATGGCTACACCTTC CASSPRTASYGYTF
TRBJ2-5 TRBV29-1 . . TGCAGCGTTGATAGGAGCGGAGGGGCCCAAGAGACCCAGTACTTC CSVDRSGGAQETQYF
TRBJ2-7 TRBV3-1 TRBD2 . TGTGCCAGCAGCCAAGGCCTCATAGCGGGCGTCTCCTACAATGAGCAGTACTTC CASSQGLIAGVSYNEQYF
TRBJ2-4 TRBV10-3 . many TGTGCCATCCGGGACGGGGAGCTAGCCAAAAACATTCAGTACTTC CAIRDGELAKNIQYF
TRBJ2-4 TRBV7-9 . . TGTGCCAGCAACCCCGGACGGGGATATGTGCAGTACTTC CASNPGRGYVQYF
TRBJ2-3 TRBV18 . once TGTGCCAGCTCACCAGGGACCCTGGTGGATACGCAGTATTTT CASSPGTLVDTQYF
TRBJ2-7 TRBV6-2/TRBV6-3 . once TGTGCCAGCAAGGACGGTGGGCTTATTTACGAGCAGTACTTC CASKDGGLIYEQYF
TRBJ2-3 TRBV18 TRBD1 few TGTGCCAGCTTACAAGGACAGGGCCCCACAGATACGCAGTATTTT CASLQGQGPTDTQYF
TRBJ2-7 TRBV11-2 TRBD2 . TGTGCCAGCAGCTTAATAGGGACTAGCGGGAGTTTCTACGAGCAGTACTTC CASSLIGTSGSFYEQYF
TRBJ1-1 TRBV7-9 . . TGTGCCAGCCGTCCGAATCCGTCGAACACTGAAGCTTTCTTT CASRPNPSNTEAFF
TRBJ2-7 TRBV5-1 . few TGCGCCAGCAGCTTGGATGGGACGTCCTATTCGTACGAGCAGTACTTC CASSLDGTSYSYEQYF
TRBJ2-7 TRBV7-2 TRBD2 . TGTGCCAGCAGCTTAGCCGGGACTAGCGGGCGCCCCTACGAGCAGTACTTC CASSLAGTSGRPYEQYF
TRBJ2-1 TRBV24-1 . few TGTGCCACCAGTGGGTTGGTAGACAATGAGCAGTTCTTC CATSGLVDNEQFF
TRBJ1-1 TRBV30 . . TGTGCCTGGATGGGTACGTCAGCTGAAGCTTTCTTT CAWMGTSAEAFF
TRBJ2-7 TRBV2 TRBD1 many TGTGCCAGCAGCTACGGACAGGGGTTTAGCGAGCAGTACTTC CASSYGQGFSEQYF
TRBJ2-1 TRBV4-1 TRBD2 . TGCGCCGGCAGCCACTATACGGGGGGGCCAGGAAATGAGCAGTTCTTC CAGSHYTGGPGNEQFF
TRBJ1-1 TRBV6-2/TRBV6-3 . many TGTGCCAGCAGTTACCCTCTGAACACTGAAGCTTTCTTT CASSYPLNTEAFF
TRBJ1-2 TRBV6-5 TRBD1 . TGTGCCAGCAGTTCATCCGGGACAGGGGAAGGCTACACCTTC CASSSSGTGEGYTF
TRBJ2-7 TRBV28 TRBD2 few TGTGCCAGCAGTTTGGGGTATGCGGGAGGAACCAACGAGCAGTACTTC CASSLGYAGGTNEQYF
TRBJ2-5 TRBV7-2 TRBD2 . TGTGCCAGCAGCTCCCGGACTAGCGGGAGGGATGAGCAGTACTTC CASSSRTSGRDEQYF
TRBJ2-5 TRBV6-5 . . TGTGCCAGCAGGTTCGACCAGGGGCGCTCAGAGACCCAGTACTTC CASRFDQGRSETQYF
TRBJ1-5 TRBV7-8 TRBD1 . TGTGCCAGCAGCTTAGGGGCTGGGACAGGGTCCAATCAGCCCCAGCATTTT CASSLGAGTGSNQPQHF